This passage covers 13 T cell receptor beta chains from one sample sequenced in a study of blood T cell repertoires in COVID-19. Generated by immunoSEQ multiplex PCR, the TCRdb table keeps only in-frame clones and is missing some. Of roughly 300,000 clones listed, around 80% were seen once; the top ten hold roughly 1.1%. Material: peripheral blood. The receptors were gathered from a woman between 50 and 59 years old with acute or convalescent COVID-19.

The rearrangement uses TRBV6-2 or TRBV6-3 and TRBJ2-3, with TRBD1 identical over 10 bases. The CDR3 runs to 16 residues. From germline, CDR1 is MNHEY and CDR2 SVGEGT. With 6 bases clipped from V and 2 bases from J, the junction kept 8 bases outside the gene matches. CDR3: CASSRRQGASTDTQYF. The CDR3 DNA sequence: TGTGCCAGCAGCCGGAGACAGGGGGCCTCCACAGATACGCAGTATTTT.

The chain links TRBV11-2 to TRBJ1-5, with 8 positions matching TRBD1. CDR1 SGHAT and CDR2 FQNNGV come from the germline V gene. With 1 base clipped from V and 7 bases from J, the junction kept 6 bases outside the gene matches. This CDR3 spans 15 amino acids. The CDR3 DNA sequence: TGTGCCAGCAGCTTAGCCAGGGGGCAGAGACAGCCCCAGCATTTT. The encoded protein is CASSLARGQRQPQHF.

The rearrangement links TRBV11-3 to TRBJ2-7, with 8 bases fitting TRBD1. This CDR3 comprises 15 residues. V lost 4 bases to trimming and J lost 2 bases; unmatched junction nucleotides: 7. CDR1 SGHNT and CDR2 YENEEA come from the germline V gene. Here the CDR3 DNA reads TGTGCCAGCAGCTCCGGACAGGGCAAGACCTACGAGCAGTACTTC. Protein product: CASSSGQGKTYEQYF.

J is TRBJ1-3 and V is TRBV7-9; tentative D call: TRBD1 (6 bases). Germline loops: CDR1 SEHNR, CDR2 FQNEAQ (reference sequence). The CDR3 covers 16 residues. Trimming took off 1 base at V and 4 bases at J, with 14 bases between the two ends. The CDR3 loop reads CASSLVQGSVGNTIYF. Here the CDR3 DNA reads TGTGCCAGCAGCTTAGTACAGGGCAGCGTGGGAAACACCATATATTTT.

The rearrangement uses TRBV2 and TRBJ1-3; TRBD1 matches at 7 bases. J gave up 1 base and V 5 bases, and 8 bases lay outside the gene matches. The CDR3 totals 16 residues. The germline gives CDR1 SNHLY, CDR2 FYNNEI. The CDR3 DNA reads TGTGCCAGCAGTTACACAGGGGAGTGGTCTGGAAACACCATATATTTT. As protein: CASSYTGEWSGNTIYF.

V and J are TRBV3-1 (or the pseudogene TRBV3-2) and TRBJ1-6, with TRBD1 identical over 7 bases. The CDR3 totals 15 residues. With V trimmed by 2 bases and J by 6 bases, 4 bases remained unmatched. The V gene's germline CDR1 is LGHDT and CDR2 YNNKEL (reference sequence). In DNA, the CDR3 is TGTGCCAGCAGCCAAAACCGGGACAGTAATTCACCCCTCCACTTT. Translated, it gives CASSQNRDSNSPLHF.

There are a few counts of this clone. The chain recombines TRBV10-2 with TRBJ2-1; 8 positions match TRBD1. Trimming took 2 bases from V and 3 from J; bases not matched to a gene: 3. This CDR3 spans 15 amino acids. Per the germline V gene, CDR1 is WSHSY and CDR2 is SAAADI. CDR3 coding DNA: TGCGCCAGCAGTGAGCAGGGACAGGTCTACAATGAGCAGTTCTTC. Amino acids: CASSEQGQVYNEQFF.

The chain has TRBV24-1 and TRBJ2-2; 7 bases map to TRBD1. The germline V gene encodes CDR1 KGHDR and CDR2 SFDVKD. V lost 2 bases, J lost 7 bases, and 6 bases stayed unmatched. CDR3 size: 15 residues. The CDR3 loop reads CATSDSRGPDGELFF. Here the CDR3 DNA reads TGTGCCACCAGTGATTCAAGGGGGCCGGACGGGGAGCTGTTTTTT.

The rearrangement joins TRBV24-1 to TRBJ2-1; D call uncertain. CDR1 and CDR2 (germline): KGHDR, SFDVKD. The CDR3 is 11 amino acids. V was pared by 5 bases and J by 8 bases, with 6 bases between. Here the CDR3 DNA reads TGTGCCACCAGTGTAAGCGATGAGCAGTTCTTC. Amino acids: CATSVSDEQFF.

The rearrangement joins TRBV12-3 or TRBV12-4 to TRBJ2-5; possible D gene TRBD2, 5 bases. This CDR3 is built from 13 residues. Trimming removed 3 bases at V and 2 bases at J, with 7 bases between. CDR3 nucleotide sequence: TGTGCCAGCAGTTTGCGCGGGCAAGAGACCCAGTACTTC. It translates to CASSLRGQETQYF.

The V call is TRBV10-2, the J call TRBJ1-2; 8 nucleotides align to TRBD1. The CDR3 has 15 residues. The V and J ends lost 2 bases and 7 bases, in that order; junction bases with no gene match: 9. Germline assignment: CDR1 WSHSY and CDR2 SAAADI. CDR3 protein: CASSEPYRGVSGYTF. The CDR3 DNA reads TGCGCCAGCAGTGAGCCGTACAGGGGGGTTAGTGGCTACACCTTC.

This clone was observed once. The CDR3 coding sequence is TGTGCCAGCAGTGGGAACAGGGAAGAGACCCAGTACTTC. This translates into CASSGNREETQYF. J is TRBJ2-5 and V is TRBV2, with TRBD1 as a possible D gene (6 bases). Germline V gene data show CDR1 as SNHLY and CDR2 as FYNNEI. Trimming stripped 4 bases from V and 3 bases from J, with 9 bases between. The CDR3 extends over 13 amino acids.

This clone was observed a few times. The chain is built from TRBV21-1 and TRBJ1-5; the table calls TRBD1, which could not be checked here. TRBV21-1 is shown as a pseudogene. This CDR3 region has 14 residues. The CDR3 DNA sequence: TGTGCCAGCGGGGACAGCCATAGCAATCAGCCCCAGCATTTT. The encoded protein is CASGDSHSNQPQHF.